A selection of T cell receptor beta chains follows, all from one sample in a study of glioma-infiltrating T cells after dendritic cell vaccination. Produced via immunoSEQ multiplex PCR; TCRdb's table is partial and in-frame only. This table has 80,000 to 95,000 clones, about 85% appearing once. Specimen: blood, collected after dendritic cell vaccination. The receptors derive from a human donor with glioblastoma. Each CDR3 is given with its conserved first and last residue. Each record gives: clone size, J gene, D gene, V gene, CDR3 length, CDR3 DNA, CDR3 protein. A D gene is named only where the DNA matches it firmly. Only some rows state a clone size, as once, few, many or a class for expanded clones.

clone_size: .; j_call: TRBJ2-1; d_call: .; v_call: TRBV7-9; cdr3_length: 14; cdr3_nt: TGTGCCAGCAGCTTCGGAGGGGCTGGCAATGAGCAGTTCTTC; cdr3_aa: CASSFGGAGNEQFF
clone_size: once; j_call: TRBJ2-1; d_call: TRBD2; v_call: TRBV7-9; cdr3_length: 16; cdr3_nt: TGTGCCAGCAGCTTAGGGGGACTAGCGGCTGGCTTTGAGCAGTTCTTC; cdr3_aa: CASSLGGLAAGFEQFF
clone_size: .; j_call: TRBJ2-7; d_call: TRBD1; v_call: TRBV7-2; cdr3_length: 15; cdr3_nt: TGTGCCAGCAGCTTAGAGGGGGCGCAATCCTACGAGCAGTACTTC; cdr3_aa: CASSLEGAQSYEQYF
clone_size: .; j_call: TRBJ2-6; d_call: .; v_call: TRBV6-5; cdr3_length: 16; cdr3_nt: TGTGCCAGCAGTTTATATGTGAGCTCTGGGGCCAACGTCCTGACTTTC; cdr3_aa: CASSLYVSSGANVLTF
clone_size: once; j_call: TRBJ2-7; d_call: .; v_call: TRBV28; cdr3_length: 11; cdr3_nt: TGTGCCAGCCGAGTCGGGGGCGAGCAGTACTTC; cdr3_aa: CASRVGGEQYF
clone_size: .; j_call: TRBJ2-7; d_call: .; v_call: TRBV6-5; cdr3_length: 12; cdr3_nt: TGTGCCAGCAGAAAAGGAGAGGCCGAGCAGTACTTC; cdr3_aa: CASRKGEAEQYF
clone_size: .; j_call: TRBJ2-5; d_call: .; v_call: TRBV12-5; cdr3_length: 17; cdr3_nt: TGTGCTAGTGGTTTGGTACAAAAGGACAGCCGACAAGAGACCCAGTACTTC; cdr3_aa: CASGLVQKDSRQETQYF
clone_size: .; j_call: TRBJ2-7; d_call: .; v_call: TRBV14; cdr3_length: 12; cdr3_nt: TGTGCCAGCAGCCAATCAACAGGGAAGCAGTACTTC; cdr3_aa: CASSQSTGKQYF
clone_size: .; j_call: TRBJ2-5; d_call: .; v_call: TRBV5-4; cdr3_length: 12; cdr3_nt: TGTGCCAGCAGCTTGTCTTTGGAGACCCAGTACTTC; cdr3_aa: CASSLSLETQYF
clone_size: .; j_call: TRBJ2-6; d_call: .; v_call: TRBV14; cdr3_length: 18; cdr3_nt: TGTGCCAGCAGCCAAGACAGGGCTGATTACTCTGGGGCCAACGTCCTGACTTTC; cdr3_aa: CASSQDRADYSGANVLTF
clone_size: once; j_call: TRBJ2-1; d_call: .; v_call: TRBV10-2; cdr3_length: 13; cdr3_nt: TGCGCCAGCAGTGATGTAAACTACAATGAGCAGTTCTTC; cdr3_aa: CASSDVNYNEQFF
clone_size: .; j_call: TRBJ2-3; d_call: TRBD2; v_call: TRBV6-6; cdr3_length: 15; cdr3_nt: TGTGCCAGCAGTTACCTAGCGGGAGTTTCAGATACGCAGTATTTT; cdr3_aa: CASSYLAGVSDTQYF
clone_size: .; j_call: TRBJ2-5; d_call: TRBD1; v_call: TRBV5-1; cdr3_length: 15; cdr3_nt: TGCGCCAGCAGCTTGCGGACAGGGAGGCTAGAGACCCAGTACTTC; cdr3_aa: CASSLRTGRLETQYF
clone_size: .; j_call: TRBJ2-3; d_call: .; v_call: TRBV27; cdr3_length: 15; cdr3_nt: TGTGCCAGCAGTGGGGCCTCAGGGTGGCCAGATACGCAGTATTTT; cdr3_aa: CASSGASGWPDTQYF
clone_size: .; j_call: TRBJ2-1; d_call: TRBD2; v_call: TRBV7-6; cdr3_length: 15; cdr3_nt: TGTGCCAGCAGCCCCTGGACTAGCGGGTACAATGAGCAGTTCTTC; cdr3_aa: CASSPWTSGYNEQFF
clone_size: .; j_call: TRBJ2-7; d_call: .; v_call: TRBV6-1; cdr3_length: 11; cdr3_nt: TGTGCCAGCACCTTCTCCTACGAGCAGTACTTC; cdr3_aa: CASTFSYEQYF
clone_size: .; j_call: TRBJ2-7; d_call: .; v_call: TRBV7-2; cdr3_length: 12; cdr3_nt: TGTGCCAGCAGCCTGGACATCTACGAGCAGTACTTC; cdr3_aa: CASSLDIYEQYF
clone_size: .; j_call: TRBJ1-2; d_call: .; v_call: TRBV5-6; cdr3_length: 14; cdr3_nt: TGTGCCAGCAGCTCGGAAAACAGGGCTCGTGGCTACACCTTC; cdr3_aa: CASSSENRARGYTF
clone_size: few; j_call: TRBJ2-1; d_call: TRBD2; v_call: TRBV6-4; cdr3_length: 16; cdr3_nt: TGTGCCAGCAGTGACCCTTCGGGGGGGTCCTACAATGAGCAGTTCTTC; cdr3_aa: CASSDPSGGSYNEQFF
clone_size: .; j_call: TRBJ1-2; d_call: .; v_call: TRBV14; cdr3_length: 15; cdr3_nt: TGTGCCAGCAGCCAAGGAAAGGGGCTTAACTATGGCTACACCTTC; cdr3_aa: CASSQGKGLNYGYTF
clone_size: .; j_call: TRBJ1-5; d_call: .; v_call: TRBV7-2; cdr3_length: 17; cdr3_nt: TGTGCCAGCAGCTTAGGGGGGAGGGGCAGGCCAGGTCAGCCCCAGCATTTT; cdr3_aa: CASSLGGRGRPGQPQHF
clone_size: .; j_call: TRBJ1-2; d_call: .; v_call: TRBV7-2; cdr3_length: 13; cdr3_nt: TGTGCCAGCAGCTCGTGGCAGGGTAACGGCTACACCTTC; cdr3_aa: CASSSWQGNGYTF
clone_size: .; j_call: TRBJ2-3; d_call: .; v_call: TRBV20-1; cdr3_length: 11; cdr3_nt: TGCAGTGCTAAACACAGGGATACGCAGTATTTT; cdr3_aa: CSAKHRDTQYF